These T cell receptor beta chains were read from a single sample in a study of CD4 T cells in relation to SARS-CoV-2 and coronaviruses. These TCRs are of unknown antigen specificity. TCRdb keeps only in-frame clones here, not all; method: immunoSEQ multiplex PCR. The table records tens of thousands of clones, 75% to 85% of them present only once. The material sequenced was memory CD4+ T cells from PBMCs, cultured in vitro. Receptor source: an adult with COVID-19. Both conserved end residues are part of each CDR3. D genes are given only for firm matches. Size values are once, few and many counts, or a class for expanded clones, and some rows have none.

CDR3: CASSLGGTREWSGELFF
DNA: TGTGCCAGCAGCTTAGGGGGTACTAGGGAGTGGTCCGGGGAGCTGTTTTTT
D: .
J: TRBJ2-2
size: .
V: TRBV7-2

CDR3: CASSLGSLLAGGYEQYF
DNA: TGTGCCAGCAGCTTAGGGTCCCTACTAGCGGGAGGCTACGAGCAGTACTTC
D: TRBD2
J: TRBJ2-7
size: .
V: TRBV7-2

CDR3: CASSLGGEVDEQFF
DNA: TGTGCCAGCAGCTTAGGAGGGGAAGTGGATGAGCAGTTCTTC
D: .
J: TRBJ2-1
size: .
V: TRBV11-2

CDR3: CASSGGTGGYQETQYF
DNA: TGCGCCAGCAGCGGCGGGACAGGGGGCTACCAAGAGACCCAGTACTTC
D: TRBD1
J: TRBJ2-5
size: few
V: TRBV5-1

CDR3: CASATGAGGVYEQYF
DNA: TGTGCCAGCGCAACAGGGGCAGGGGGCGTTTACGAGCAGTACTTC
D: TRBD1
J: TRBJ2-7
size: .
V: TRBV7-6

CDR3: CASSLLQDIAKNIQYF
DNA: TGTGCCAGCAGTTTACTGCAGGACATTGCCAAAAACATTCAGTACTTC
D: .
J: TRBJ2-4
size: few
V: TRBV28

CDR3: CARSPGTSGRTSYNEQFF
DNA: TGTGCCAGAAGCCCAGGGACTAGCGGGAGGACTTCCTACAATGAGCAGTTCTTC
D: TRBD2
J: TRBJ2-1
size: .
V: TRBV5-3

CDR3: CASSSGTGELFF
DNA: TGTGCCAGCAGCTCCGGGACCGGGGAGCTGTTTTTT
D: .
J: TRBJ2-2
size: .
V: TRBV11-2

CDR3: CASSIRTGSAGANVLTF
DNA: TGTGCCAGTAGTATAAGGACAGGGTCCGCTGGGGCCAACGTCCTGACTTTC
D: TRBD1
J: TRBJ2-6
size: .
V: TRBV19

CDR3: CASSPLREKQYF
DNA: TGTGCCAGCAGTCCCCTCCGGGAGAAGCAGTACTTC
D: .
J: TRBJ2-7
size: once
V: TRBV28

CDR3: CASSLLSADTQYF
DNA: TGTGCCAGCAGCTTACTTAGCGCAGATACGCAGTATTTT
D: .
J: TRBJ2-3
size: .
V: TRBV7-3

CDR3: CASRTAGATEQYF
DNA: TGTGCCAGCAGGACGGCGGGAGCGACCGAGCAGTACTTC
D: TRBD2
J: TRBJ2-7
size: .
V: TRBV6-5

CDR3: CASSVDRGEQFF
DNA: TGTGCCAGCAGCGTAGACAGAGGCGAGCAGTTCTTC
D: .
J: TRBJ2-1
size: .
V: TRBV9

CDR3: CASSLGGILGEQFF
DNA: TGCGCCAGCAGCTTGGGAGGAATATTGGGTGAGCAGTTCTTC
D: .
J: TRBJ2-1
size: once
V: TRBV5-1

CDR3: CASRPDRSNQPQHF
DNA: TGTGCCAGCAGACCTGACAGATCTAATCAGCCCCAGCATTTT
D: .
J: TRBJ1-5
size: .
V: TRBV7-2

CDR3: CASSATSGWETQYF
DNA: TGTGCCAGCAGCGCTACTAGCGGGTGGGAGACCCAGTACTTC
D: TRBD2
J: TRBJ2-5
size: .
V: TRBV7-6

CDR3: CTSSQGGLAGVPKNIQYF
DNA: TGCACCAGCAGCCAAGGTGGACTAGCGGGAGTCCCCAAAAACATTCAGTACTTC
D: .
J: TRBJ2-4
size: .
V: TRBV1

CDR3: CASSNTGVGLADTQYF
DNA: TGTGCCAGTTCTAACACAGGGGTAGGATTGGCAGATACGCAGTATTTT
D: TRBD1
J: TRBJ2-3
size: .
V: TRBV6-6

CDR3: CASSLIGVVSPLHF
DNA: TGTGCCAGCAGTTTAATCGGGGTGGTTTCACCCCTCCACTTT
D: .
J: TRBJ1-6
size: .
V: TRBV28

CDR3: CASSSTSVGTGELFF
DNA: TGTGCCAGCTCATCGACTAGCGTTGGAACCGGGGAGCTGTTTTTT
D: TRBD2
J: TRBJ2-2
size: few
V: TRBV18

CDR3: CAWTRQGLRETQYF
DNA: TGTGCCTGGACAAGACAGGGGCTAAGGGAGACCCAGTACTTC
D: TRBD1
J: TRBJ2-5
size: .
V: TRBV30

CDR3: CASSVGSGRAYEQYF
DNA: TGTGCCAGCAGCGTCGGTAGCGGGAGAGCCTACGAGCAGTACTTC
D: TRBD2
J: TRBJ2-7
size: .
V: TRBV7-3

CDR3: CASSVGPGDYEQYF
DNA: TGTGCCAGCAGCGTAGGGCCCGGGGACTACGAGCAGTACTTC
D: .
J: TRBJ2-7
size: few
V: TRBV9

CDR3: CASSYSTREETQYF
DNA: TGTGCCAGCAGTTACTCGACCAGAGAAGAGACCCAGTACTTC
D: .
J: TRBJ2-5
size: .
V: TRBV6-6

CDR3: CASSPPDSPGAQYF
DNA: TGTGCCAGCTCACCACCAGATAGCCCTGGGGCCCAGTACTTC
D: .
J: TRBJ2-5
size: .
V: TRBV18

CDR3: CASSSGTGAYNEQFF
DNA: TGTGCCAGCAGCTCGGGGACAGGGGCCTACAATGAGCAGTTCTTC
D: TRBD1
J: TRBJ2-1
size: .
V: TRBV7-9

CDR3: CASSFLPGQGFGQPQHF
DNA: TGTGCCAGCAGCTTTCTTCCGGGACAGGGGTTTGGTCAGCCCCAGCATTTT
D: TRBD1
J: TRBJ1-5
size: .
V: TRBV7-2

CDR3: CASSLAGSGENTGELFF
DNA: TGTGCCAGCAGCTTAGCAGGTAGCGGAGAGAACACCGGGGAGCTGTTTTTT
D: .
J: TRBJ2-2
size: .
V: TRBV7-9

CDR3: CASSLSGEYSPLHF
DNA: TGTGCCAGCAGCTTATCGGGGGAGTATTCACCCCTCCACTTT
D: .
J: TRBJ1-6
size: .
V: TRBV5-6

CDR3: CASSLGERFTYEQYF
DNA: TGCGCCAGCAGCTTGGGTGAGCGATTCACCTACGAGCAGTACTTC
D: .
J: TRBJ2-7
size: .
V: TRBV5-1

CDR3: CATSRDLLGNEQFF
DNA: TGTGCCACCAGCAGAGATCTTCTTGGCAATGAGCAGTTCTTC
D: .
J: TRBJ2-1
size: few
V: TRBV15

CDR3: CASYSGEGEETQYF
DNA: TGTGCCAGCTATTCGGGAGAGGGGGAAGAGACCCAGTACTTC
D: .
J: TRBJ2-5
size: .
V: TRBV6-5

CDR3: CASNLGGVAGELSYNEQFF
DNA: TGTGCCAGCAACCTTGGTGGGGTAGCGGGAGAATTATCCTACAATGAGCAGTTCTTC
D: TRBD2
J: TRBJ2-1
size: .
V: TRBV28

CDR3: CASSQFSSGTPAYEQYF
DNA: TGCGCCAGCAGTCAATTTAGCTCCGGGACACCAGCCTACGAGCAGTACTTC
D: .
J: TRBJ2-7
size: .
V: TRBV23-1

CDR3: CASSRGGQETQYF
DNA: TGTGCCAGCAGTCGGGGGGGCCAAGAGACCCAGTACTTC
D: TRBD2
J: TRBJ2-5
size: few
V: TRBV7-9

CDR3: CASSPGTYGSGNTIYF
DNA: TGTGCCAGCAGCCCAGGGACATACGGCTCTGGAAACACCATATATTTT
D: .
J: TRBJ1-3
size: few
V: TRBV5-6

CDR3: CASSPGVTSGNTGELFF
DNA: TGTGCCAGCAGCCCCGGTGTGACTAGCGGGAACACCGGGGAGCTGTTTTTT
D: TRBD2
J: TRBJ2-2
size: .
V: TRBV7-9

CDR3: CASTQGQGYYEQFF
DNA: TGTGCCAGCACTCAAGGACAGGGCTACTATGAGCAGTTCTTC
D: TRBD1
J: TRBJ2-1
size: .
V: TRBV6-5

CDR3: CASSLERGYEQYF
DNA: TGCGCCAGCAGCTTGGAAAGGGGATACGAGCAGTACTTC
D: .
J: TRBJ2-7
size: .
V: TRBV5-1